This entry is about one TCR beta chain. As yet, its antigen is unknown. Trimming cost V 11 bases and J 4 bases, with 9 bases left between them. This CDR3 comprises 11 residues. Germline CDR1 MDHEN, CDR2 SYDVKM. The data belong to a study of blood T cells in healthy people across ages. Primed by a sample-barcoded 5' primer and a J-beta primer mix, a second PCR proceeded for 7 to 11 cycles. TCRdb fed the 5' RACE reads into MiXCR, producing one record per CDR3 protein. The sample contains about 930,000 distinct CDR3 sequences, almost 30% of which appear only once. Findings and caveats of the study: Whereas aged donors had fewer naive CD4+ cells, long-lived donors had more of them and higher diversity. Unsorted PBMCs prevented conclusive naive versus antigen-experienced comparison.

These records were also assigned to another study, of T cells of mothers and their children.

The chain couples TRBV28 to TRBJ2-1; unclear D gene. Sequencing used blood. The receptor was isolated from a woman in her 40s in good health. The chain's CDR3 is CAEGPYNEQFF. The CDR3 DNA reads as TGTGCCGAAGGTCCTTACAATGAGCAGTTCTTC.